The 25 T cell receptor beta chains below all came from one sample that was sequenced in a study of T cell changes during pregnancy in multiple sclerosis. Sequencing was performed with immunoSEQ multiplex PCR; in TCRdb, only in-frame clones are kept and a portion is missing. The sample shows about 79,000 clones, 93% of them seen only once. The sequencing here drew on peripheral blood, taken in the second trimester of pregnancy. The receptors derive from a female donor in good health, enrolled as a control in a pregnancy study.

This chain links TRBV2 with TRBJ1-3, with a possible D match to TRBD1 (5 bases). There are 15 residues in the CDR3. The germline gives CDR1 SNHLY, CDR2 FYNNEI. The V gene lost 4 bases and the J gene lost 0 bases, with 10 bases spanning the gap. CDR3 coding DNA: TGTGCCAGCAGTGGGGGGGGGAGCTCTGGAAACACCATATATTTT. This translates into CASSGGGSSGNTIYF.

The rearrangement links TRBV6-6 to TRBJ1-1; no reliable D call. CDR3 length: 14 residues. Trimming left V 3 bases short and J 1 base short, with 9 bases between. Looked up from germline, CDR1 is MNHNY and CDR2 is SVGAGI (reference sequence). Here the CDR3 DNA reads TGTGCCAGCAGTTATCGTCAGGAGAACACTGAAGCTTTCTTT. Translation gives CASSYRQENTEAFF.

The chain couples TRBV11-2 to TRBJ2-2; 11 bases line up with TRBD2. Germline values: CDR1 SGHAT, CDR2 FQNNGV. The J segment lost 6 bases and the V segment lost 3 bases, leaving 3 bases of the junction unmatched. The CDR3 has 15 amino acids. The CDR3 loop reads CASSFSGGAPGELFF. The CDR3 DNA follows: TGTGCCAGCAGCTTTAGCGGGGGGGCCCCCGGGGAGCTGTTTTTT.

The chain recombines TRBV15 with TRBJ1-1; possible D gene TRBD1, 6 bases. Per the germline V gene, CDR1 is LNHNV and CDR2 is YYDKDF (reference sequence). This CDR3 comprises 17 residues. The V and J ends lost 0 bases and 1 base respectively, with 15 bases between them. This CDR3 is CATSRDLPGAGNTEAFF. CDR3 bases: TGTGCCACCAGCAGAGATCTCCCAGGGGCGGGGAACACTGAAGCTTTCTTT.

This chain links TRBV25-1 with TRBJ1-2; 9 bases are a match to TRBD1. J gave up 4 bases and V 5 bases, and 17 bases lay outside the gene matches. The CDR3 spans 18 residues. Germline V gene data show CDR1 as MGHDK and CDR2 as SYGVNS. The CDR3 region is CASSPRMGQGERFYGYTF. CDR3 bases: TGTGCCAGCAGTCCGAGGATGGGACAGGGTGAGAGATTCTATGGCTACACCTTC.

V and J are TRBV7-9 and TRBJ2-2, with D possibly TRBD2 on 5 matching bases. CDR3 length: 15 amino acids. The germline V gene encodes CDR1 SEHNR and CDR2 FQNEAQ (reference sequence). With 1 base removed from V and 0 bases from J, the gap between germline ends came to 6 bases. CDR3 sequence reads: CASSLVLANTGELFF. In nucleotides, the CDR3 is TGTGCCAGCAGCTTAGTACTAGCGAACACCGGGGAGCTGTTTTTT.

V usage is TRBV18 and J usage is TRBJ1-1, with D possibly TRBD1 on 6 matching bases. This CDR3 spans 15 amino acids. V gave up 3 bases and J gave up 1 base, with 12 bases separating them. The V gene's germline CDR1 is KGHSH and CDR2 LQKENI. CDR3 in amino acids: CASSPVTGQNTEAFF. DNA of the CDR3: TGTGCCAGCTCACCGGTAACAGGGCAGAACACTGAAGCTTTCTTT. Together with reference TRBV18 and TRBJ1-1, the CDR3 gives the full variable domain: NAGVMQNPRHLVRRRGQEARLRCSPMKGHSHVYWYRQLPEEGLKFMVYLQKENIIDESGMPKERFSAEFPKEGPSILRIQQVVRGDSAAYFCASSPVTGQNTEAFFGQGTRLTVV.

The V gene is TRBV5-4, the J gene TRBJ1-6; perhaps TRBD1 as D (6 bases). With 5 bases removed from V and 5 bases from J, the gap between germline ends came to 8 bases. In germline, CDR1 is SGHNT, CDR2 YYREEE (reference sequence). The CDR3 is 13 residues long. CDR3 nucleotides: TGTGCCAGCAGTGGACAGAATAATTCACCCCTCCACTTT. This codes for CASSGQNNSPLHF.

The J gene is TRBJ2-3, the V gene TRBV19; the D is unclear. Trimming removed 6 bases at V and 0 bases at J, with 7 bases between. This CDR3 is 13 amino acids long. Looked up from germline, CDR1 is LNHDA and CDR2 is SQIVND (reference sequence). CDR3 sequence: CASRVTSTDTQYF. The CDR3 bases are TGTGCCAGTAGAGTAACTAGCACAGATACGCAGTATTTT.

V gene TRBV5-6 combines with J gene TRBJ1-2; 8 nucleotides align to TRBD1. The CDR3 length is 13 residues. V shed 4 bases and J 3 bases; nucleotides not matched to a gene: 2. From germline, CDR1 is SGHDT and CDR2 YYEEEE. CDR3 nucleotide sequence: TGTGCCAGCAGCCAGACAGGGGACTATGGCTACACCTTC. It is translated as CASSQTGDYGYTF.

The V call is TRBV13, the J call TRBJ2-1; D gene unclear. From germline, CDR1 is PRHDT and CDR2 FYEKMQ (reference sequence). This CDR3 spans 13 amino acids. V was trimmed by 3 bases and J by 10 bases, leaving 13 bases between them. The CDR3 spells CASSFPMTPEQFF. The DNA of the CDR3 is TGTGCCAGCAGCTTTCCAATGACACCCGAGCAGTTCTTC.

The chain employs TRBV5-6 and TRBJ2-3; TRBD2 is a possible D gene (7 bases). V dropped 0 bases and J dropped 2 bases, with 16 bases sitting between them. Per the germline V gene, CDR1 is SGHDT and CDR2 is YYEEEE. The CDR3 consists of 17 residues. The CDR3 region has the DNA TGTGCCAGCAGCTTGGTGGGCCGGGGGGCAGTCACAGATACGCAGTATTTT. It yields the protein CASSLVGRGAVTDTQYF.

The chain has TRBV7-2 and TRBJ2-2; TRBD1 might be the D (6 bases). V was shortened by 2 bases and J by 3 bases, with 13 bases between the two germline ends. Per the germline V gene, CDR1 is SGHTA and CDR2 is FQGNSA. The CDR3 runs 16 residues. The CDR3 is CASSLTGKTDTGELFF. CDR3 bases: TGTGCCAGCAGCTTAACAGGGAAGACCGACACCGGGGAGCTGTTTTTT. The entire variable domain, with the rest obtained from reference TRBV7-2 and TRBJ2-2, is as follows: GAGVSQSPSNKVTEKGKDVELRCDPISGHTALYWYRQSLGQGLEFLIYFQGNSAPDKSGLPSDRFSAERTGGSVSTLTIQRTQQEDSAVYLCASSLTGKTDTGELFFGEGSRLTVL.

This chain uses TRBV5-1 with TRBJ2-5, with 12 bases aligning to TRBD1. The trim removed 0 bases at V and 5 bases at J, leaving 5 bases unmatched. The germline gives CDR1 SGHRS, CDR2 YFSETQ. The CDR3 is made up of 16 amino acids. The CDR3, as DNA: TGCGCCAGCAGCTTGGAGGGACAGGGGGCGGTTGAGACCCAGTACTTC. Protein: CASSLEGQGAVETQYF.

J is TRBJ1-2 and V is TRBV18; the D gene is possibly TRBD1 (5 bases). The CDR3 sequence is 14 residues long. Deletions cut 6 bases from V and 2 bases from J, with 13 bases between. CDR1 and CDR2 (germline): KGHSH, LQKENI. The CDR3 DNA sequence: TGTGCCAGCTCGTTCAAACAGGCGAACTATGGCTACACCTTC. Protein: CASSFKQANYGYTF.

The rearrangement uses TRBV19 and TRBJ1-2; 7 bases fit TRBD1. Trimming took 6 bases from V and 6 from J; bases not matched to a gene: 7. Germline V gene data show CDR1 as LNHDA and CDR2 as SQIVND (reference sequence). This CDR3 spans 13 amino acids. The chain's CDR3 is CASSVTGVHGYTF. The CDR3 coding sequence is TGTGCCAGTAGCGTTACAGGGGTCCATGGCTACACCTTC.

The chain combines TRBV30 with TRBJ2-5; D unresolved. This CDR3 region has 15 residues. With 4 bases removed from V and 3 bases from J, the gap between germline ends came to 18 bases. Germline lookup yields CDR1 GTSNPN and CDR2 SVGIG (reference sequence). The CDR3 DNA follows: TGTGCCTGGACCTCCCGTGCAAGCGCTAAAGAGACCCAGTACTTC. Translating gives CAWTSRASAKETQYF.

This rearrangement joins TRBV6-6 to TRBJ1-6; D is perhaps TRBD1 (5 bases). CDR1 and CDR2 (germline): MNHNY, SVGAGI (reference sequence). The CDR3 length is 14 residues. Trimming cost V 0 bases and J 8 bases, with 8 bases left between them. The CDR3 DNA reads TGTGCCAGCAGTTACTCGCCGGGGGATTCACCCCTCCACTTT. The encoded protein is CASSYSPGDSPLHF.

The rearrangement links TRBV11-2 to TRBJ1-4, with D possibly being TRBD1 (5 bases). This CDR3 is 15 amino acids long. V was trimmed by 2 bases and J by 1 base, leaving 8 bases between them. Germline V CDR1 and CDR2: SGHAT, FQNNGV. CDR3 region: CASSLSTGTNEKLFF. The CDR3 DNA reads as TGTGCCAGCAGCTTAAGTACAGGAACTAATGAAAAACTGTTTTTT.

The rearrangement links TRBV5-1 to TRBJ1-4; D gene ambiguous. Deletions cut 5 bases from V and 0 bases from J, with 8 bases between. CDR3 size: 14 residues. In germline, CDR1 is SGHRS, CDR2 YFSETQ. CDR3 DNA: TGCGCCAGCAGGGAGGGTGCAACTAATGAAAAACTGTTTTTT. This encodes CASREGATNEKLFF.

V and J are TRBV27 and TRBJ1-5; D gene unclear. The CDR3 contains 15 residues. The germline V and J ends were trimmed by 3 bases and 0 bases, with 9 bases remaining between them. Germline CDR1 and CDR2: MNHEY and SMNVEV (reference sequence). The CDR3 DNA reads as TGTGCCAGCAGTTTCGAGGGCCTTAGCAATCAGCCCCAGCATTTT. Its protein product is CASSFEGLSNQPQHF.

CDR3 residues: CASSPGQGYGYTF. In nucleotides, the CDR3 is TGTGCCAGCAGCCCTGGACAAGGCTATGGCTACACCTTC. The genes are TRBV11-2 and TRBJ1-2, with a tentative D call TRBD1 (5 bases). This CDR3 region has 13 residues. Per the germline V gene, CDR1 is SGHAT and CDR2 is FQNNGV. With 5 bases removed from V and 4 bases from J, the gap between germline ends came to 11 bases.

V gene TRBV7-9 combines with J gene TRBJ2-1; possible D gene TRBD2, 5 bases. Germline V gene lookup returns CDR1 SEHNR and CDR2 FQNEAQ (reference sequence). The CDR3 length is 13 residues. V lost 9 bases and J lost 2, with 11 bases in between. Here the CDR3 DNA reads TGTGCCAGTCGGTGGCGGGCCTACAATGAGCAGTTCTTC. It yields the protein CASRWRAYNEQFF.

CDR3 amino acids: CASSSHLLRRETQYF. CDR3 nucleotides: TGTGCCAGCAGTTCCCACCTCCTCCGGAGGGAGACCCAGTACTTC. The J gene is TRBJ2-5, the V gene TRBV6-5, with a tentative D call TRBD2 (5 bases). Germline lookup yields CDR1 MNHEY and CDR2 SVGAGI. This CDR3 comprises 15 residues. The V end lost 4 bases, the J end lost 5 bases, and 17 bases lay between the germline ends.

The chain joins TRBV29-1 to TRBJ1-3; tentatively, D is TRBD1 (5 bases). Trimming left V 6 bases short and J 1 base short, with 7 bases between. Germline CDR1 is SQVTM and CDR2 is ANQGSEA. The CDR3 runs to 12 residues. The CDR3 sequence is CSVAGSGNTIYF. The DNA of the CDR3 is TGCAGCGTGGCAGGGTCTGGAAACACCATATATTTT.